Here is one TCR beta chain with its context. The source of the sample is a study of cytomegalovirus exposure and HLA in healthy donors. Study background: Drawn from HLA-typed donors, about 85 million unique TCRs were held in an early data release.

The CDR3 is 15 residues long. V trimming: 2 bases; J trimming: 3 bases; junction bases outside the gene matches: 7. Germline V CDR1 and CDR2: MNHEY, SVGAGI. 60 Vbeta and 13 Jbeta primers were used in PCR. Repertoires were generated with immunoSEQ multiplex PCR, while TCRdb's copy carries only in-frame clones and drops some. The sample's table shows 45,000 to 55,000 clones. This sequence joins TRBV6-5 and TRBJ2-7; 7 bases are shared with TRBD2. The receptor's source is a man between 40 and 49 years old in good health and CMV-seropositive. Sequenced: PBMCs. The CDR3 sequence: CASSYGAGEGYEQYF. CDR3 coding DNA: TGTGCCAGCAGTTACGGGGCGGGAGAAGGCTACGAGCAGTACTTC.